The TCR beta chain under discussion was sequenced for a study of shared clonotypes between healthy human individuals. Study-wide results and limits: Despite large depth, rarefaction showed incomplete sorted-subset sequencing. Naive subsets typically showed greater estimated richness than memory subsets.

Investigators spread the genomic DNA of each subset evenly over several immunoSEQ plates. Clones were read by immunoSEQ multiplex PCR, and TCRdb kept only the in-frame ones, dropping some. The sample gives a few hundred thousand clones, 87% of which show up once; around 15% is in the top ten. The junction had 10 bases not matched to a gene; V was cut back by 3 bases and J by 2 bases. This CDR3 is built from 17 residues. Germline V gives CDR1 SNHLY, CDR2 FYNNEI. CD8 memory was a combination that joined CD45RO+ cells with CCR7-negative CD45RA+ TemRA cells. This clone was observed a single time. Its antigen is undetermined.

This clonotype originated in a young man in good health. The rearrangement links TRBV2 to TRBJ2-5; 9 bases agree with TRBD2. Sequencing was done on a sample of memory CD8+ T cells sorted from blood. Subset in this sample: CD45RO+ cells pooled with CCR7-negative TemRA cells. The CDR3 reads CASSDREGLASQETQYF. The CDR3 coding sequence is TGTGCCAGCAGTGATAGGGAGGGACTAGCTTCTCAAGAGACCCAGTACTTC.